These 17 T cell receptor beta chains originate from one sample sequenced in a study of shared clonotypes between healthy human individuals. The data were produced by immunoSEQ multiplex PCR, yet TCRdb's version contains in-frame clones alone and is incomplete. The sample shows fewer than 1.8 million clones, approximately 98.5% of them seen only once. What was sequenced was naive CD4+ T cells sorted from blood. The subset is: CD45RA+ positively selected. The receptors derive from a young man in good health.

This chain links TRBV19 with TRBJ2-3; TRBD2 aligns across 10 bases. The germline V gene has CDR1 LNHDA and CDR2 SQIVND (reference sequence). Trimming took 3 bases from V and 5 from J; bases not matched to a gene: 11. The CDR3 is 17 amino acids. The CDR3 sequence is CASSIDSSGRGVDTQYF. CDR3 in DNA: TGTGCCAGTAGTATCGATTCCAGCGGGAGGGGAGTAGATACGCAGTATTTT.

The chain combines TRBV2 with TRBJ2-5; 12 positions match TRBD2. This CDR3 has 14 amino acids. CDR1 and CDR2 from the germline V gene are SNHLY and FYNNEI. V lost 9 bases, J lost 7 bases, and 9 bases stayed unmatched. The CDR3 DNA follows: TGTGCCAGAACTAGCGGGAGGTTCCCGGGGACCCAGTACTTC. Its protein is CARTSGRFPGTQYF.

About this clone itself: The sample contains more than one DNA sequence encoding this CDR3. V is TRBV5-1 and J is TRBJ2-2; D unclear. Per the germline V gene, CDR1 is SGHRS and CDR2 is YFSETQ. Trimming cost V 4 bases and J 3 bases, with 7 bases left between them. The CDR3 totals 13 residues. The CDR3 reads CASSLVDTGELFF. CDR3 in DNA: TGCGCCAGCAGCCTGGTGGACACCGGGGAGCTGTTTTTT.

The V and J genes are TRBV4-1 and TRBJ1-3, with D perhaps TRBD1 (6 bases). V was trimmed by 3 bases and J by 8 bases, leaving 20 bases between them. CDR3 length equals 16 residues. Germline V CDR1 and CDR2: MGHRA, YSYEKL. This chain's CDR3 is CASSQPDSQRGYTIYF. In DNA form, the CDR3 reads TGCGCCAGCAGCCAGCCGGACAGTCAACGGGGATACACCATATATTTT.

The DNA for the CDR3 is TGTGCCAGCAGCGTAGCCCAGGGCTCGTCCGGGGAGCTGTTTTTT. The encoded protein is CASSVAQGSSGELFF. The chain employs TRBV9 and TRBJ2-2; TRBD1 might be the D (5 bases). The germline V gene encodes CDR1 SGDLS and CDR2 YYNGEE. V lost 0 bases and J lost 6, with 12 bases in between. There are 15 residues in the CDR3.

This clone appeared a single time. V is TRBV28 and J is TRBJ2-5; possible D gene TRBD2, 6 bases. CDR3 length equals 15 residues. With 5 bases removed from V and 4 bases from J, the gap between germline ends came to 17 bases. Germline V gene data show CDR1 as MDHEN and CDR2 as SYDVKM. CDR3 loop: CASSPPEGLVETQYF. CDR3 nucleotide sequence: TGTGCCAGCAGTCCCCCGGAGGGATTAGTAGAGACCCAGTACTTC. The full variable domain, rest sourced from reference TRBV28 and TRBJ2-5, is DVKVTQSSRYLVKRTGEKVFLECVQDMDHENMFWYRQDPGLGLRLIYFSYDVKMKEKGDIPEGYSVSREKKERFSLILESASTNQTSMYLCASSPPEGLVETQYFGPGTRLLVL.

This clone came up once. J is TRBJ2-7 and V is TRBV27, with 7 bases identical to TRBD1. With 3 bases clipped from V and 1 base from J, the junction kept 6 bases outside the gene matches. The CDR3 covers 15 residues. Germline CDR1 is MNHEY and CDR2 is SMNVEV (reference sequence). The CDR3 DNA reads as TGTGCCAGCAGTTTCGGGACAGACCTTTCCTACGAGCAGTACTTC. Residues: CASSFGTDLSYEQYF.

The genes are TRBV19 and TRBJ2-1; 11 bases line up with TRBD2. The V gene's germline CDR1 is LNHDA and CDR2 SQIVND (reference sequence). This CDR3 region has 15 residues. The J segment lost 12 bases and the V segment lost 6 bases, leaving 13 bases of the junction unmatched. CDR3 protein: CASRQLAGDSGRQFF. As DNA, the CDR3 is TGTGCCAGTAGGCAACTAGCGGGAGACTCTGGTCGGCAGTTCTTC. The full variable domain, rest sourced from reference TRBV19 and TRBJ2-1, is DGGITQSPKYLFRKEGQNVTLSCEQNLNHDAMYWYRQDPGQGLRLIYYSQIVNDFQKGDIAEGYSVSREKKESFPLTVTSAQKNPTAFYLCASRQLAGDSGRQFFGPGTRLTVL.

V is TRBV4-2 and J is TRBJ2-7, with D uncertain. CDR1 is LGHNA and CDR2 is YNFKEQ in the germline V gene. This CDR3 comprises 13 residues. V was trimmed by 4 bases and J by 0 bases, leaving 7 bases between them. The CDR3 sequence is CASSPPSSYEQYF. The CDR3 DNA reads as TGTGCCAGCAGCCCACCAAGCTCCTACGAGCAGTACTTC.

The chain carries TRBV11-2 and TRBJ2-7; D uncertain. This CDR3 region has 12 residues. V was clipped by 5 bases and J by 6 bases, with 11 bases between them. Germline values: CDR1 SGHAT, CDR2 FQNNGV. The CDR3 sequence: CASSNPSSEQYF. CDR3 in DNA: TGTGCCAGCAGCAACCCGTCATCCGAGCAGTACTTC.

The gene calls are TRBV28 and TRBJ1-4; D not certain. V was trimmed by 2 bases and J by 5 bases, leaving 6 bases between them. The CDR3 consists of 13 residues. CDR1 MDHEN and CDR2 SYDVKM come from the germline V gene. This chain's CDR3 is CASSLVFNEKLFF. CDR3 in DNA: TGTGCCAGCAGTTTAGTGTTCAATGAAAAACTGTTTTTT.

V gene TRBV5-1 combines with J gene TRBJ2-7; 9 nucleotides line up with TRBD1. The CDR3 has 14 amino acids. V shed 0 bases and J 5 bases; nucleotides not matched to a gene: 3. Per germline, CDR1 SGHRS and CDR2 YFSETQ. CDR3 nucleotide sequence: TGCGCCAGCAGCTTGGACAGGGGGCACGACGAGCAGTACTTC. Its protein product is CASSLDRGHDEQYF.

In nucleotides, the CDR3 is TGTGCCAGCAGCGTAGGGGCACTATACACAGATACGCAGTATTTT. It is translated as CASSVGALYTDTQYF. The rearrangement joins TRBV9 to TRBJ2-3, with D unclear. Germline V CDR1 and CDR2: SGDLS, YYNGEE. The ends were cut back, 0 bases at V and 2 bases at J, with 10 bases in the middle. The CDR3 is made up of 15 amino acids. The complete variable domain, with remaining parts taken from reference TRBV9 and TRBJ2-3, reads DSGVTQTPKHLITATGQRVTLRCSPRSGDLSVYWYQQSLDQGLQFLIQYYNGEERAKGNILERFSAQQFPDLHSELNLSSLELGDSALYFCASSVGALYTDTQYFGPGTRLTVL.

The genes are TRBV18 and TRBJ2-7; 7 positions agree with TRBD1. Germline CDR1 KGHSH, CDR2 LQKENI. J lost 0 bases, V lost 0 bases, and 5 bases had no gene match. The CDR3 consists of 16 residues. CDR3 in DNA: TGTGCCAGCTCACCACCGGGACAGCCAAGCTCCTACGAGCAGTACTTC. Translating gives CASSPPGQPSSYEQYF.

The chain combines TRBV5-6 with TRBJ1-5; the D is unclear. There are 16 residues in the CDR3. Trimming removed 3 bases at V and 3 bases at J, with 16 bases between. Germline CDR1 and CDR2: SGHDT and YYEEEE. CDR3 region: CASSSTETRNNQPQHF. The CDR3 region has the DNA TGTGCCAGCAGCTCGACCGAAACCCGAAACAATCAGCCCCAGCATTTT.

The J gene is TRBJ2-6, the V gene TRBV10-3, with D possibly TRBD2 on 5 matching bases. Trimming removed 3 bases at V and 4 bases at J, with 13 bases between. The CDR3 loop spans 16 amino acids. Germline-derived CDR1 and CDR2 are ENHRY and SYGVKD. CDR3 in amino acids: CAISDPWETGANVLTF. CDR3 DNA sequence: TGTGCCATCAGTGACCCTTGGGAGACCGGGGCCAACGTCCTGACTTTC.

This chain joins TRBV5-1 and TRBJ2-4; D gene unclear. With 6 bases removed from V and 0 bases from J, the gap between germline ends came to 16 bases. Germline V gene sequence: CDR1 SGHRS, CDR2 YFSETQ. CDR3 size: 16 residues. The CDR3 nucleotides read TGCGCCAGCACCCCGAATAGTGCGGCAGCCAAAAACATTCAGTACTTC. Protein sequence: CASTPNSAAAKNIQYF.